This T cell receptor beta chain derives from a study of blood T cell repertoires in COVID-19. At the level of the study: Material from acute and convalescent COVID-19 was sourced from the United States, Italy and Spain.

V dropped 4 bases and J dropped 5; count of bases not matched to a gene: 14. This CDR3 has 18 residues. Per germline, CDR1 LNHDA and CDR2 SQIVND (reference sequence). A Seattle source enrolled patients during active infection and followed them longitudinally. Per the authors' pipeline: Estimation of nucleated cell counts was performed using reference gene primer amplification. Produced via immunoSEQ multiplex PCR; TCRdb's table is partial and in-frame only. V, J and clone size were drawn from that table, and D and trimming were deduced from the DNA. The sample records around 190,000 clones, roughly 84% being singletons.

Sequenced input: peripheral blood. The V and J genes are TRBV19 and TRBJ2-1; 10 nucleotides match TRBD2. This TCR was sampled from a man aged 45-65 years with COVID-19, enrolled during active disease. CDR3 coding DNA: TGTGCCAGTAGTACCCATGCACCACTAGCGGGGATAAACAATGAGCAGTTCTTC. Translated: CASSTHAPLAGINNEQFF. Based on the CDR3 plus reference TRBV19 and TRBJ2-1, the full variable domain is DGGITQSPKYLFRKEGQNVTLSCEQNLNHDAMYWYRQDPGQGLRLIYYSQIVNDFQKGDIAEGYSVSREKKESFPLTVTSAQKNPTAFYLCASSTHAPLAGINNEQFFGPGTRLTVL.